Presented here are 13 T cell receptor beta chains from one specimen sequenced in a study of OX40 agonist ivuxolimab in advanced cancers. Method: immunoSEQ multiplex PCR; TCRdb's copy keeps in-frame clones and lacks some. The sample holds some 89,000 clones, around 80% seen once. The starting material was CD4+ or CD8+ T cells sorted from blood, obtained in a trial of the OX40 agonist ivuxolimab. The origin of the receptors is an adult with an advanced solid tumor such as melanoma, head and neck, liver or kidney cancer.

The chain is built from TRBV14 and TRBJ2-3, with TRBD1 matching 9 bases. The V segment lost 0 bases and the J segment 5 bases; nucleotides outside the gene matches: 9. Germline-derived CDR1 and CDR2 are SGHDN and FVKESK. The length of the CDR3 is 17 residues. In nucleotides, the CDR3 is TGTGCCAGCAGCCAAGAGAGAAAGGGACAGGGTCGAGATACGCAGTATTTT. This encodes CASSQERKGQGRDTQYF.

The rearrangement uses TRBV29-1 and TRBJ2-2; 7 bases fit TRBD1. CDR1 SQVTM and CDR2 ANQGSEA come from the germline V gene. With 5 bases clipped from V and 7 bases from J, the junction kept 7 bases outside the gene matches. The CDR3 contains 13 residues. The CDR3 region has the DNA TGCAGCGTTACCCCGACAGGGAACGGGGAGCTGTTTTTT. Its translation is CSVTPTGNGELFF.

CDR3 sequence (DNA): TGTGCCAGCAGTGCAGACAGGGGGCGTGAAGCTTTCTTT. It yields the protein CASSADRGREAFF. The rearrangement uses TRBV7-3 and TRBJ1-1; 10 positions match TRBD1. Per germline, CDR1 SGHTA and CDR2 FQGTGA. The length of the CDR3 is 13 residues. Trimming cost V 6 bases and J 7 bases; bases outside gene matches: 5.

In nucleotides, the CDR3 is TGTGCCAGCTCACCGCAGGGAGGCATCAATCAGCCCCAGCATTTT. Residues: CASSPQGGINQPQHF. V and J are TRBV18 and TRBJ1-5; D is perhaps TRBD1 (5 bases). This CDR3 contains 15 residues. Deletions cut 3 bases from V and 3 bases from J, with 12 bases between. The germline gives CDR1 KGHSH, CDR2 LQKENI.

J is TRBJ1-3 and V is TRBV6-6, with D uncertain. The CDR3 is made up of 12 amino acids. The V gene's germline CDR1 is MNHNY and CDR2 SVGAGI (reference sequence). Between the trimmed V and J ends, which lost 8 bases and 0 bases, there was a span of 5 bases. The CDR3 protein is CASYDSGNTIYF. The CDR3 coding sequence is TGTGCCAGCTACGACTCTGGAAACACCATATATTTT.

The chain carries TRBV13 and TRBJ2-5; tentative D call: TRBD2 (6 bases). The V end was cut by 0 bases, the J end by 9 bases, with 23 bases between. The CDR3 has 17 amino acids. The germline V gene has CDR1 PRHDT and CDR2 FYEKMQ (reference sequence). CDR3 sequence reads: CASSLGRGRRLPAAQYF. The CDR3, as DNA: TGTGCCAGCAGCTTAGGCCGAGGGAGGAGACTACCGGCGGCCCAGTACTTC. Full variable domain (rest looked up from reference TRBV13 and TRBJ2-5): AAGVIQSPRHLIKEKRETATLKCYPIPRHDTVYWYQQGPGQDPQFLISFYEKMQSDKGSIPDRFSAQQFSDYHSELNMSSLELGDSALYFCASSLGRGRRLPAAQYFGPGTRLLVL.

This clone was seen a few times. This chain uses TRBV28 with TRBJ1-2, with 10 positions matching TRBD1. The CDR3 spans 17 residues. Germline V gives CDR1 MDHEN, CDR2 SYDVKM. V was clipped by 4 bases and J by 5 bases; unmatched bases: 13. CDR3 protein: CASSSHVRDRGGYGYTF. CDR3 DNA: TGTGCCAGCAGTTCGCACGTCCGGGACAGGGGTGGGTATGGCTACACCTTC.

V and J are TRBV7-2 and TRBJ2-1; the D gene is possibly TRBD2 (7 bases). V lost 6 bases, J lost 8 bases, and 14 bases lay in between. The CDR3 sequence is 13 residues long. Germline V gene lookup returns CDR1 SGHTA and CDR2 FQGNSA. The CDR3 bases are TGTGCCAGCAGGCTCCGGGGGGCCCATGAGCAGTTCTTC. This encodes CASRLRGAHEQFF.

The CDR3 loop reads CASSRRQVNTEAFF. CDR3 bases: TGTGCCAGCAGTCGCCGACAGGTGAACACTGAAGCTTTCTTT. This chain connects TRBV28 to TRBJ1-1; possible D gene TRBD1, 6 bases. Germline CDR1 is MDHEN and CDR2 is SYDVKM. This CDR3 region has 14 residues. The V end lost 5 bases, the J end lost 0 bases, and 10 bases lay between the germline ends. The full variable domain, rest sourced from reference TRBV28 and TRBJ1-1, is DVKVTQSSRYLVKRTGEKVFLECVQDMDHENMFWYRQDPGLGLRLIYFSYDVKMKEKGDIPEGYSVSREKKERFSLILESASTNQTSMYLCASSRRQVNTEAFFGQGTRLTVV.

The CDR3 sequence: CASSRGDGSGNTIYF. In DNA, the CDR3 is TGCGCCAGCAGCCGCGGGGACGGCTCTGGAAACACCATATATTTT. The genes are TRBV4-1 and TRBJ1-3, with a weak D call TRBD1 (5 bases). Germline values: CDR1 MGHRA, CDR2 YSYEKL. The CDR3 has 15 residues. The germline V and J ends were trimmed by 4 bases and 0 bases, with 10 bases remaining between them.

The rearrangement uses TRBV7-2 and TRBJ1-6; no clear D. Trimming took 2 bases from V and 8 from J, leaving 13 bases between them. The germline V gene has CDR1 SGHTA and CDR2 FQGNSA. The CDR3 runs 15 residues. The chain's CDR3 is CASSLFKIPDSPLHF. DNA for the CDR3: TGTGCCAGCAGCTTATTCAAAATACCGGATTCACCCCTCCACTTT.

The rearrangement joins TRBV18 to TRBJ2-7; tentatively, D is TRBD2 (5 bases). V was pared by 6 bases and J by 5 bases, with 14 bases between. Germline assignment: CDR1 KGHSH and CDR2 LQKENI. This CDR3 has 13 amino acids. This chain's CDR3 is CASSPGSVNEQYF. The DNA for the CDR3 is TGTGCCAGCTCCCCGGGGAGCGTAAACGAGCAGTACTTC.

This clone came up once. The chain links TRBV5-6 to TRBJ1-1; possible D gene TRBD1, 6 bases. CDR3 length: 15 amino acids. Trimming left V 4 bases short and J 5 bases short, with 18 bases between. CDR1 and CDR2 (germline): SGHDT, YYEEEE. The CDR3 region is CASSPGGGARTEAFF. The CDR3 DNA follows: TGTGCCAGCAGCCCCGGAGGGGGGGCGAGGACTGAAGCTTTCTTT.